The 14 T cell receptor beta chains reported below all come from one sample, sequenced in a study of post-analysis software for immune sequencing data. No antigen has been assigned to these receptors. Study results and limitations: In patients, about 5 TRBV segments were more frequent than in controls, with TRBV5-6, TRBV5-1 and TRBV20-1 among them.

Libraries were made from TCR beta cDNA, and they carried unique molecular identifiers. TCRdb redid the calling of the PCR reads with MiXCR, one entry per CDR3 protein. The top ten hold around 8% of the sample, which has 350,000 to 500,000 distinct CDR3 sequences, about 40% seen once. Sequencing input: blood. These receptors all come from a girl aged 2 to 10 with multiple sclerosis.

V gene TRBV15 combines with J gene TRBJ1-4; D is undetermined. The CDR3 consists of 15 residues. Trimming took off 0 bases at V and 5 bases at J, with 10 bases between the two ends. Germline values: CDR1 LNHNV, CDR2 YYDKDF (reference sequence). The CDR3 DNA is TGTGCCACCAGCAGAGATCGAGCGGGGAATGAAAAACTGTTTTTT. Residues: CATSRDRAGNEKLFF.

J is TRBJ1-1 and V is TRBV5-1, with 9 nucleotides matching TRBD1. The CDR3 consists of 14 residues. Germline V gene lookup returns CDR1 SGHRS and CDR2 YFSETQ. The V and J ends lost 2 bases and 5 bases, in that order; junction bases with no gene match: 4. CDR3 protein: CASSLQGAWTEAFF. The CDR3 bases are TGCGCCAGCAGCTTACAGGGGGCATGGACTGAAGCTTTCTTT.

The chain links TRBV20-1 to TRBJ2-1; a possible D gene is TRBD2 (5 bases). Germline V gene sequence: CDR1 DFQATT, CDR2 SNEGSKA (reference sequence). The CDR3 totals 12 residues. V was trimmed by 6 bases and J by 7 bases, leaving 13 bases between them. The CDR3: CSARRLKNEQFF. In DNA form, the CDR3 reads TGCAGTGCCCGTCGACTAAAAAATGAGCAGTTCTTC.

This chain connects TRBV12-3 or TRBV12-4 to TRBJ2-7; 11 nucleotides match TRBD1. The CDR3 has 14 amino acids. V lost 5 bases and J lost 5; bases outside the gene matches: 5. DNA for the CDR3: TGTGCCAGCAGTCCGCGGACAGGGGGCAACGAGCAGTACTTC. This gives the protein CASSPRTGGNEQYF.

This clonotype was counted a single time. The V and J genes are TRBV5-1 and TRBJ2-7; possible D gene TRBD1, 5 bases. The CDR3 is 14 residues long. Trimming removed 1 base at V and 1 base at J, with 9 bases between. CDR1 and CDR2 from the germline V gene are SGHRS and YFSETQ. CDR3 coding DNA: TGCGCCAGCAGCTTGCCGGACATATCCTACGAGCAGTACTTC. As protein: CASSLPDISYEQYF.

This clonotype was observed a few times. V is TRBV6-9 and J is TRBJ2-4; 15 nucleotides line up with TRBD2. The CDR3 length is 19 residues. The ends lost 3 bases at V and 1 base at J; junction bases unmatched: 7. The germline gives CDR1 MNHGY, CDR2 SVAAGI. The CDR3 reads CASSYGLAGGPLAKNIQYF. Written as DNA, the CDR3 is TGTGCCAGCAGTTACGGACTAGCGGGAGGGCCGCTCGCCAAAAACATTCAGTACTTC.

This clonotype was detected only a few times. This sequence joins TRBV24-1 and TRBJ2-3, with 7 bases identical to TRBD1. The CDR3 contains 15 residues. Germline values: CDR1 KGHDR, CDR2 SFDVKD. Trimming at V came to 1 base and at J to 1 base, leaving 1 base not matched to a gene. CDR3 sequence reads: CATSDFGQGTDTQYF. In DNA form, the CDR3 reads TGTGCCACCAGTGATTTTGGACAGGGCACAGATACGCAGTATTTT.

The chain carries TRBV9 and TRBJ2-1; TRBD1 is a possible D gene (5 bases). V shed 0 bases and J shed 4 bases, with 11 bases lying between them. CDR3 length: 15 amino acids. Germline CDR1 SGDLS, CDR2 YYNGEE. The CDR3 coding sequence is TGTGCCAGCAGCGTAGATCAGGGATCGTACAATGAGCAGTTCTTC. The encoded protein is CASSVDQGSYNEQFF.

J is TRBJ2-5 and V is TRBV7-2; 9 bases agree with TRBD2. Per the germline V gene, CDR1 is SGHTA and CDR2 is FQGNSA. The CDR3 runs 15 residues. J gave up 6 bases and V 4 bases, and 9 bases lay outside the gene matches. The CDR3 spells CASSSVREGRQTQYF. CDR3 coding DNA: TGTGCCAGCAGCTCGGTGCGGGAGGGCCGACAGACCCAGTACTTC.

This clonotype has only a few counts. The chain is built from TRBV5-6 and TRBJ1-2; no reliable D call. Germline-derived CDR1 and CDR2 are SGHDT and YYEEEE. The V end was cut by 3 bases, the J end by 8 bases, with 14 bases between. The CDR3 runs to 13 residues. The CDR3 loop is CASSSGRGSGYTF. CDR3 in DNA: TGTGCCAGCAGCTCAGGACGGGGAAGCGGCTACACCTTC.

This clonotype was observed a few times. The V call is TRBV10-3, the J call TRBJ1-5; TRBD1 might be the D (5 bases). The V end was cut by 2 bases, the J end by 6 bases, with 11 bases between. Germline CDR1 ENHRY, CDR2 SYGVKD. This CDR3 has 14 residues. The CDR3 nucleotides are TGTGCCATCAGTGAGCCCGGGGGTGTTCAGCCCCAGCATTTT. Translation: CAISEPGGVQPQHF.

The chain couples TRBV7-8 to TRBJ1-2, with D perhaps matching TRBD1 (5 bases). CDR3 length: 18 amino acids. Trimming shortened V by 1 base and J by 7 bases, and 25 bases separated the two germline ends. Germline loops: CDR1 SGHVS, CDR2 FQNEAQ. The CDR3 DNA sequence: TGTGCCAGCAGCTTAGAGGGTAACTCGCAGGGTCGTAGTGTTGGCTACACCTTC. This gives the protein CASSLEGNSQGRSVGYTF.

This chain uses TRBV10-2 with TRBJ2-7; D unclear. The CDR3 has 17 residues. Trimming pared 0 bases from V and 2 bases from J, leaving 17 bases between. In germline, CDR1 is WSHSY, CDR2 SAAADI. The CDR3 sequence: CASSESRMAIPTYEQYF. The DNA for the CDR3 is TGCGCCAGCAGTGAGTCGCGAATGGCCATACCTACCTACGAGCAGTACTTC.

This clonotype was counted a few times. This sequence joins TRBV12-3 or TRBV12-4 and TRBJ2-7; 9 positions match TRBD2. This CDR3 spans 17 amino acids. V shed 2 bases, J shed 2 bases, and the junction held 10 bases outside the gene matches. The CDR3 DNA follows: TGTGCCAGCAGTTTAAGCGGCGGGAGGGGCCCTACCTACGAGCAGTACTTC. Protein: CASSLSGGRGPTYEQYF.